This is a list of T cell receptor beta chains from one sample in a study of cytomegalovirus exposure and HLA in healthy donors. Data came from immunoSEQ multiplex PCR; TCRdb stores just in-frame clones and leaves some out. The table includes 140,000 to 150,000 clones, 79% detected once. The specimen was PBMCs. The source of these receptors is a woman aged 40 to 50 in good health and CMV-seropositive. CDR3s include the opening cysteine and the closing phenylalanine or tryptophan. The D gene is left open where the match is weak. Part of the rows lack a size; the others show once, few, many or a class for expanded clones.

CDR3aa: CASSQTRPRETQYF; CDR3nt: TGCGCCAGCAGCCAGACAAGGCCGCGAGAGACCCAGTACTTC; v_gene: TRBV5-1; abundance: few; j_gene: TRBJ2-5; d_gene: NA
CDR3aa: CASSFRQANQPQHF; CDR3nt: TGTGCCAGCAGTTTCCGACAGGCAAATCAGCCCCAGCATTTT; v_gene: TRBV27; abundance: once; j_gene: TRBJ1-5; d_gene: NA
CDR3aa: CASSPGSTNEKLFF; CDR3nt: TGTGCCAGCAGTCCAGGGTCAACTAATGAAAAACTGTTTTTT; v_gene: TRBV7-9; abundance: NA; j_gene: TRBJ1-4; d_gene: NA
CDR3aa: CASTLGGENYGYTF; CDR3nt: TGTGCCAGCACCCTGGGGGGAGAAAACTATGGCTACACCTTC; v_gene: TRBV7-2; abundance: NA; j_gene: TRBJ1-2; d_gene: NA
CDR3aa: CASRLTGQFSSPLHF; CDR3nt: TGTGCCAGCAGACTTACGGGACAGTTTAGTTCACCCCTCCACTTT; v_gene: TRBV6-5; abundance: NA; j_gene: TRBJ1-6; d_gene: TRBD1
CDR3aa: CASSPAGVKETQYF; CDR3nt: TGTGCCAGCTCACCTGCGGGGGTAAAAGAGACCCAGTACTTC; v_gene: TRBV18; abundance: NA; j_gene: TRBJ2-5; d_gene: TRBD2
CDR3aa: CASSALTGGGEAFF; CDR3nt: TGTGCCAGCAGCGCCCTGACAGGGGGTGGTGAAGCTTTCTTT; v_gene: TRBV7-2; abundance: NA; j_gene: TRBJ1-1; d_gene: TRBD1
CDR3aa: CASYFGLANEQFF; CDR3nt: TGTGCCAGCTACTTCGGACTGGCCAATGAGCAGTTCTTC; v_gene: TRBV2; abundance: few; j_gene: TRBJ2-1; d_gene: NA
CDR3aa: CASSEGPGGTEAFF; CDR3nt: TGTGCCAGCAGTGAGGGGCCCGGGGGCACTGAAGCTTTCTTT; v_gene: TRBV6-1; abundance: NA; j_gene: TRBJ1-1; d_gene: NA
CDR3aa: CASSPVAGGETGELFF; CDR3nt: TGTGCCAGCAGCCCCGTGGCGGGGGGGGAAACCGGGGAGCTGTTTTTT; v_gene: TRBV5-6; abundance: NA; j_gene: TRBJ2-2; d_gene: TRBD2
CDR3aa: CASSHATSRTSTDTQYF; CDR3nt: TGCGCCAGCAGCCACGCGACTAGCAGGACTAGCACAGATACGCAGTATTTT; v_gene: TRBV5-1; abundance: few; j_gene: TRBJ2-3; d_gene: TRBD2
CDR3aa: CASSLQRGGTEQYF; CDR3nt: TGTGCCAGCAGCTTACAGCGGGGTGGGACCGAGCAGTACTTC; v_gene: TRBV5-4; abundance: few; j_gene: TRBJ2-7; d_gene: TRBD2
CDR3aa: CASRDRQGADTEAFF; CDR3nt: TGTGCCAGCAGAGACCGACAGGGGGCAGACACTGAAGCTTTCTTT; v_gene: TRBV2; abundance: NA; j_gene: TRBJ1-1; d_gene: TRBD1
CDR3aa: CASSLGQGVFFNQPQHF; CDR3nt: TGTGCCAGCAGTTTGGGACAGGGTGTCTTTTTTAATCAGCCCCAGCATTTT; v_gene: TRBV28; abundance: NA; j_gene: TRBJ1-5; d_gene: TRBD1
CDR3aa: CASSSLAGPAVDTQYF; CDR3nt: TGTGCCAGTAGTTCCCTAGCGGGGCCCGCGGTAGATACGCAGTATTTT; v_gene: TRBV19; abundance: NA; j_gene: TRBJ2-3; d_gene: TRBD2
CDR3aa: CASSQTGASNEKLFF; CDR3nt: TGTGCCAGCAGTCAGACAGGGGCCTCTAATGAAAAACTGTTTTTT; v_gene: TRBV28; abundance: NA; j_gene: TRBJ1-4; d_gene: TRBD1
CDR3aa: CASSSGGVDTQYF; CDR3nt: TGTGCCAGCAGTAGCGGGGGGGTAGATACGCAGTATTTT; v_gene: TRBV2; abundance: NA; j_gene: TRBJ2-3; d_gene: TRBD2
CDR3aa: CATTGSETQYF; CDR3nt: TGTGCCACCACAGGGTCGGAGACCCAGTACTTC; v_gene: TRBV19; abundance: NA; j_gene: TRBJ2-5; d_gene: NA
CDR3aa: CASSADRARNSPLHF; CDR3nt: TGTGCCAGCAGTGCCGACAGGGCGAGGAATTCACCCCTCCACTTT; v_gene: TRBV27; abundance: NA; j_gene: TRBJ1-6; d_gene: TRBD1
CDR3aa: CAWSRQGPGELFF; CDR3nt: TGTGCCTGGAGTAGACAGGGACCCGGGGAGCTGTTTTTT; v_gene: TRBV30; abundance: few; j_gene: TRBJ2-2; d_gene: TRBD1
CDR3aa: CASSSFGGKETQYF; CDR3nt: TGTGCCAGCAGCTCCTTTGGGGGGAAAGAGACCCAGTACTTC; v_gene: TRBV5-4; abundance: NA; j_gene: TRBJ2-5; d_gene: NA
CDR3aa: CASSPEGGFSNGYTF; CDR3nt: TGTGCCAGCAGCCCGGAGGGCGGTTTCAGCAATGGCTACACCTTC; v_gene: TRBV5-4; abundance: NA; j_gene: TRBJ1-2; d_gene: NA
CDR3aa: CASSESGRGIEAFF; CDR3nt: TGTGCCAGCAGTGAATCGGGGAGAGGAATTGAAGCTTTCTTT; v_gene: TRBV6-1; abundance: NA; j_gene: TRBJ1-1; d_gene: NA
CDR3aa: CASSPTATNEKLFF; CDR3nt: TGTGCCAGCAGCCCCACAGCAACTAATGAAAAACTGTTTTTT; v_gene: TRBV6-5; abundance: NA; j_gene: TRBJ1-4; d_gene: NA
CDR3aa: CAIRDDSFQPQHF; CDR3nt: TGTGCCATCAGGGACGACAGCTTCCAGCCCCAGCATTTT; v_gene: TRBV10-3; abundance: NA; j_gene: TRBJ1-5; d_gene: NA
CDR3aa: CASTKQGGGYEQYF; CDR3nt: TGTGCCAGCACTAAACAAGGGGGGGGTTACGAGCAGTACTTC; v_gene: TRBV6-5; abundance: NA; j_gene: TRBJ2-7; d_gene: NA
CDR3aa: CASSLPTSDSEQYF; CDR3nt: TGCGCCAGCAGCCTACCTACCTCGGACAGCGAGCAGTACTTC; v_gene: TRBV5-1; abundance: NA; j_gene: TRBJ2-7; d_gene: NA
CDR3aa: CASKDRVDTGELFF; CDR3nt: TGTGCCAGCAAGGACAGGGTGGACACCGGGGAGCTGTTTTTT; v_gene: TRBV6-6; abundance: NA; j_gene: TRBJ2-2; d_gene: TRBD1
CDR3aa: CASSESLITGNTIYF; CDR3nt: TGTGCCAGCAGCGAATCACTGATAACTGGAAACACCATATATTTT; v_gene: TRBV9; abundance: NA; j_gene: TRBJ1-3; d_gene: NA
CDR3aa: CASSTGGDGYTF; CDR3nt: TGTGCCAGCAGTACAGGGGGGGATGGCTACACCTTC; v_gene: TRBV6-1; abundance: NA; j_gene: TRBJ1-2; d_gene: TRBD1
CDR3aa: CASTQGRRQPQHF; CDR3nt: TGTGCCAGCACCCAGGGGCGGAGGCAGCCCCAGCATTTT; v_gene: TRBV6-1; abundance: NA; j_gene: TRBJ1-5; d_gene: NA
CDR3aa: CASSTQGTNSPLHF; CDR3nt: TGTGCCAGTAGTACACAGGGGACTAATTCACCCCTCCACTTT; v_gene: TRBV19; abundance: NA; j_gene: TRBJ1-6; d_gene: TRBD1
CDR3aa: CASSFKGANTEAFF; CDR3nt: TGTGCCAGCAGTTTTAAGGGGGCGAACACTGAAGCTTTCTTT; v_gene: TRBV27; abundance: NA; j_gene: TRBJ1-1; d_gene: TRBD1